Following are 21 T cell receptor beta chains from one sample sequenced in a study of cytomegalovirus exposure and HLA in healthy donors. Amplification used 60 Vbeta primers and 13 Jbeta primers. The protocol was immunoSEQ multiplex PCR, while the TCRdb copy is restricted to in-frame clones and leaves out a portion. The sample lists around 130,000 clones; approximately 80% were seen once. The sequenced material came from PBMCs. These TCRs come from a woman between 35 and 50 years old in good health and CMV-seropositive.

Notes on this clone: With a much larger clone just one base away, this may be a read error. V is TRBV7-8 and J is TRBJ1-2; 8 bases fit TRBD1. V dropped 4 bases and J dropped 3; count of bases not matched to a gene: 1. CDR3 length: 13 amino acids. Germline V gives CDR1 SGHVS, CDR2 FQNEAQ. The chain's CDR3 is CASSSGQDYGYTF. The CDR3 nucleotides read TGTGCCAGCAGCTCGGGACAGGACTATGGCTACACCTTC.

The chain couples TRBV5-4 to TRBJ1-4; 9 nucleotides align to TRBD1. Trimming removed 0 bases from V and 6 bases from J; junction bases left unmatched: 3. This CDR3 has 15 residues. Per germline, CDR1 SGHNT and CDR2 YYREEE (reference sequence). The CDR3 nucleotides read TGTGCCAGCAGCTTGGCCGGGACAGGGTATGAAAAACTGTTTTTT. Its protein is CASSLAGTGYEKLFF.

The chain links TRBV11-3 to TRBJ1-1; TRBD1 matches 8 bases. Germline V gives CDR1 SGHNT, CDR2 YENEEA. The CDR3 spans 13 residues. Trimming at V came to 3 bases and at J to 10 bases, leaving 7 bases not matched to a gene. DNA for the CDR3: TGTGCCAGCAGCTTTACAGGGGGTAACGCAGCTTTCTTT. Translation gives CASSFTGGNAAFF. Full variable domain (rest looked up from reference TRBV11-3 and TRBJ1-1): EAGVVQSPRYKIIEKKQPVAFWCNPISGHNTLYWYLQNLGQGPELLIRYENEEAVDDSQLPKDRFSAERLKGVDSTLKIQPAELGDSAVYLCASSFTGGNAAFFGQGTRLTVV.

This clone was counted between two and nine times. This chain joins TRBV12-1 and TRBJ1-2; the table's TRBD1 call for D was not verified on the DNA. TRBV12-1 is labeled a pseudogene. The CDR3 has 15 residues. This CDR3 reads CASSHRDRGEFGYTF. In nucleotides, the CDR3 is TGTGCCAGCAGCCACCGGGACAGGGGGGAATTTGGCTACACCTTC.

This clone was recorded a few times. This rearrangement joins TRBV4-1 to TRBJ2-7, with 9 bases that match TRBD2. Trimming removed 0 bases from V and 6 bases from J; junction bases left unmatched: 9. This CDR3 region has 16 residues. Per germline, CDR1 MGHRA and CDR2 YSYEKL. CDR3 loop: CASSQDLAGADREQYF. In DNA form, the CDR3 reads TGCGCCAGCAGCCAAGATTTAGCGGGGGCGGACCGCGAGCAGTACTTC.

The chain employs TRBV19 and TRBJ1-1; the D gene is possibly TRBD1 (5 bases). The CDR3 is made up of 14 amino acids. Germline CDR1 reads LNHDA; CDR2 reads SQIVND (reference sequence). V was cut by 4 bases and J by 1 base, with 10 bases left in between. CDR3 nucleotide sequence: TGTGCCAGTAGTACCCACGACAGGAACACTGAAGCTTTCTTT. Translated: CASSTHDRNTEAFF.

V usage is TRBV11-2 and J usage is TRBJ1-1, with 7 nucleotides matching TRBD1. CDR3 size: 14 residues. V was clipped by 2 bases and J by 7 bases; unmatched bases: 7. Germline-derived CDR1 and CDR2 are SGHAT and FQNNGV. The CDR3 sequence is CASSLRGGLGEAFF. The DNA for the CDR3 is TGTGCCAGCAGCTTAAGAGGGGGCTTGGGTGAAGCTTTCTTT.

This clone was counted between two and nine times. The chain carries TRBV7-9 and TRBJ1-2; D gene uncertain. The V end lost 4 bases, the J end lost 2 bases, and 11 bases lay between the germline ends. Germline V gene lookup returns CDR1 SEHNR and CDR2 FQNEAQ (reference sequence). The CDR3 length is 14 residues. The CDR3 region has the DNA TGTGCCAGCAGCTACCGGGAGGGCAACTATGGCTACACCTTC. This codes for CASSYREGNYGYTF.

V gene TRBV5-1 combines with J gene TRBJ1-4; 9 bases fit TRBD1. From germline, CDR1 is SGHRS and CDR2 YFSETQ. The CDR3 is made up of 16 amino acids. The ends lost 4 bases at V and 5 bases at J; junction bases unmatched: 9. CDR3 residues: CASSVLAGTGNEKLFF. Written as DNA, the CDR3 is TGCGCCAGCAGCGTACTAGCCGGGACAGGGAATGAAAAACTGTTTTTT.

This chain connects TRBV28 to TRBJ2-1; 7 nucleotides align to TRBD2. Germline V CDR1 and CDR2: MDHEN, SYDVKM. After removal of 2 bases from V and 3 bases from J, the junction contained 13 bases not matched to a gene. The CDR3 is 18 amino acids. The CDR3 DNA follows: TGTGCCAGCAGTTTAATGGTTGTGGGGGGGGGTTTCTACAATGAGCAGTTCTTC. This codes for CASSLMVVGGGFYNEQFF.

CDR3 amino acids: CASRPGGAHYGYTF. Written as DNA, the CDR3 is TGTGCCAGCCGACCTGGGGGGGCTCACTATGGCTACACCTTC. The chain joins TRBV7-2 to TRBJ1-2, with a weak D call TRBD1 (6 bases). V dropped 8 bases and J dropped 3 bases, with 16 bases sitting between them. The CDR3 loop spans 14 amino acids. Germline V CDR1 and CDR2: SGHTA, FQGNSA. Drawing the rest from reference TRBV7-2 and TRBJ1-2, the complete variable domain is GAGVSQSPSNKVTEKGKDVELRCDPISGHTALYWYRQSLGQGLEFLIYFQGNSAPDKSGLPSDRFSAERTGGSVSTLTIQRTQQEDSAVYLCASRPGGAHYGYTFGSGTRLTVV.

The CDR3 is CASSAAGVSTNEKLFF. CDR3 nucleotide sequence: TGTGCCAGCAGCGCGGCAGGGGTTTCAACTAATGAAAAACTGTTTTTT. The chain recombines TRBV9 with TRBJ1-4, with D perhaps matching TRBD1 (6 bases). V was pared by 3 bases and J by 0 bases, with 12 bases between. CDR3 size: 16 residues. CDR1 and CDR2 (germline): SGDLS, YYNGEE. Combining the CDR3 with reference TRBV9 and TRBJ1-4 gives the whole variable domain DSGVTQTPKHLITATGQRVTLRCSPRSGDLSVYWYQQSLDQGLQFLIQYYNGEERAKGNILERFSAQQFPDLHSELNLSSLELGDSALYFCASSAAGVSTNEKLFFGSGTQLSVL.

This clone appeared a single time. This chain connects TRBV28 to TRBJ1-2; TRBD1 matches 9 bases. The germline V gene has CDR1 MDHEN and CDR2 SYDVKM. The CDR3 has 13 amino acids. J gave up 8 bases and V 7 bases, and 8 bases lay outside the gene matches. The CDR3 here is CASTQQGAWGYTF. The CDR3 DNA sequence: TGTGCCAGCACCCAACAGGGGGCTTGGGGCTACACCTTC.

This CDR3 is CASSLVRGLDYGYTF. The CDR3 coding sequence is TGTGCCAGCAGCTTGGTGCGGGGGCTGGACTATGGCTACACCTTC. The chain combines TRBV5-8 with TRBJ1-2; a weak D match, TRBD1 (6 bases). V was pared by 0 bases and J by 3 bases, with 12 bases between. CDR1 and CDR2 (germline): SGHTS, YDEGEE. The CDR3 is 15 amino acids.

This clone appeared once. This chain uses TRBV18 with TRBJ1-3; 9 bases fit TRBD1. The ends lost 1 base at V and 0 bases at J; junction bases unmatched: 4. The CDR3 has 17 amino acids. Germline V gene sequence: CDR1 KGHSH, CDR2 LQKENI. This CDR3 reads CASSPRTGEFSGNTIYF. The CDR3 region has the DNA TGTGCCAGCTCACCACGGACAGGGGAGTTCTCTGGAAACACCATATATTTT.

This chain links TRBV7-9 with TRBJ2-2; 13 nucleotides agree with TRBD2. The trim removed 5 bases at V and 4 bases at J, leaving 10 bases unmatched. Germline V CDR1 and CDR2: SEHNR, FQNEAQ (reference sequence). The CDR3 has 18 residues. The CDR3 spells CASSAKLAGGPVTGELFF. DNA for the CDR3: TGTGCCAGCAGCGCCAAACTAGCGGGAGGGCCGGTCACCGGGGAGCTGTTTTTT.

J is TRBJ1-1 and V is TRBV5-1; D gene unclear. The CDR3 consists of 15 residues. V dropped 0 bases and J dropped 7 bases, with 16 bases sitting between them. Germline V gene lookup returns CDR1 SGHRS and CDR2 YFSETQ. This CDR3 is CASSLGFRERDEAFF. Written as DNA, the CDR3 is TGCGCCAGCAGCTTGGGGTTTCGGGAAAGGGATGAAGCTTTCTTT.

V is TRBV11-2 and J is TRBJ2-7, with D uncertain. This CDR3 region has 12 residues. CDR1 is SGHAT and CDR2 is FQNNGV in the germline V gene. The V end was cut by 5 bases, the J end by 4 bases, with 9 bases between. The CDR3 DNA is TGTGCCAGCAGCCCCCTGACTTACGAGCAGTACTTC. Translated, it gives CASSPLTYEQYF.

The chain links TRBV28 to TRBJ1-2; the D is unclear. V dropped 8 bases and J dropped 4 bases, with 14 bases sitting between them. CDR1 is MDHEN, CDR2 SYDVKM, per germline. The CDR3 totals 13 residues. The CDR3 DNA reads TGTGCCAGCTGCATGGTGGGCCCCTATGGCTACACCTTC. Translation gives CASCMVGPYGYTF.

V usage is TRBV5-4 and J usage is TRBJ2-1; 8 bases are shared with TRBD1. The CDR3 loop spans 18 amino acids. Trimming removed 4 bases from V and 7 bases from J; junction bases left unmatched: 19. Germline V gives CDR1 SGHNT, CDR2 YYREEE (reference sequence). The chain's CDR3 is CASSLPDRAPVMGNEQFF. In DNA form, the CDR3 reads TGTGCCAGCAGCCTCCCGGACAGGGCCCCTGTGATGGGTAATGAGCAGTTCTTC.

This clone was picked up a small number of times. The CDR3 sequence is CSVASWTGAYEQYF. In DNA, the CDR3 is TGCAGCGTCGCGTCTTGGACAGGAGCCTACGAGCAGTACTTC. The chain uses TRBV29-1 and TRBJ2-7; the match to TRBD1 covers 7 bases. J was trimmed by 2 bases and V by 6 bases; bases with no gene match: 10. This CDR3 has 14 residues. Germline-derived CDR1 and CDR2 are SQVTM and ANQGSEA.